This entry describes one TCR beta chain. As yet, its antigen is unknown. The sample comes from a study of graft-versus-host responses after intestinal transplantation. Study as a whole: Each recipient received a multivisceral, liver-intestinal, or isolated intestinal graft. Recipients across the board were started on anti-thymocyte globulin induction, then kept on tacrolimus and steroids for about 3 years.

The assay was immunoSEQ multiplex PCR, and TCRdb's table has in-frame clones only and misses some. The sample includes 86,000 or so clones, about nine tenths seen only once; the top ten take 6%. The source of this sequence is a human donor who received an intestinal transplant. The source material was unstimulated CD8+ T cells sorted from spleen or lymph node cells, sampled before intestinal transplant.

The CDR3 reads CASSRLKAGVYGGELFF. CDR3 DNA: TGCGCCAGCAGCCGATTAAAGGCGGGAGTTTATGGCGGGGAGCTGTTTTTT. The genes are TRBV4-1 and TRBJ2-2; TRBD2 agrees at 7 bases. Germline CDR1 and CDR2: MGHRA and YSYEKL. This CDR3 is built from 17 residues. Trimming cost V 4 bases and J 7 bases; bases outside gene matches: 15.